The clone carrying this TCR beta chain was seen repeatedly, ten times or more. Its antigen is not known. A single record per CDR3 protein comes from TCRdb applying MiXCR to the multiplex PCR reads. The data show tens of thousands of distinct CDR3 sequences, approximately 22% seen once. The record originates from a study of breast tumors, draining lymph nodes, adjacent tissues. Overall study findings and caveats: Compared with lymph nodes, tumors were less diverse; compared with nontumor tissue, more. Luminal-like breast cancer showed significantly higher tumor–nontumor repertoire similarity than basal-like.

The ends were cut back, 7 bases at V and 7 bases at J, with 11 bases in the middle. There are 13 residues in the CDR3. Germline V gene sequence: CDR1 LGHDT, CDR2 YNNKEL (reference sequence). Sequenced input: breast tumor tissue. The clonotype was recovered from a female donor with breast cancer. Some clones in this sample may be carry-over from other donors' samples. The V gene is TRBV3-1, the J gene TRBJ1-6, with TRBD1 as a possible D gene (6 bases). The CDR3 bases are TGTGCCAGCACTCCTGGGGGCAATTCACCCCTCCACTTT. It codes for CASTPGGNSPLHF.